Each of the 21 T cell receptor beta chains below was sequenced from the same sample in a study of blood T cell repertoires in COVID-19 (dated by TCRdb to 2020 to 2022). The library relied on the immunoSEQ multiplex PCR assay. TCRdb limited this immuneACCESS table to in-frame rearrangements with V and J called. A share of clones is missing; checked studies link under half to unresolved V genes, and the rest is unexplained. This sample lists about 250,000 clones; about 83% were detected once. The top ten constitute approximately 5.3% of the sample. The sample consisted of peripheral blood. These TCRs come from a man aged 80 or over with acute or convalescent COVID-19.

The chain uses TRBV29-1 and TRBJ1-2; D perhaps matches TRBD1 (5 bases). Germline V gene lookup returns CDR1 SQVTM and CDR2 ANQGSEA. Deletions cut 2 bases from V and 1 base from J, with 8 bases between. CDR3 size: 13 residues. CDR3 nucleotide sequence: TGCAGCGTTGAACCAAGGGGTAACTATGGCTACACCTTC. Its translation: CSVEPRGNYGYTF.

The chain joins TRBV2 to TRBJ1-1, with D possibly being TRBD1 (6 bases). CDR1 and CDR2 from the germline V gene are SNHLY and FYNNEI. V lost 7 bases to trimming and J lost 2 bases, with 14 bases between them. The CDR3 has 14 amino acids. The DNA of the CDR3 is TGTGCCAGCACCCCTGGACAGCAAAACACTGAAGCTTTCTTT. Translating gives CASTPGQQNTEAFF.

The chain uses TRBV5-4 and TRBJ2-3; TRBD2 aligns across 16 bases. With 4 bases clipped from V and 10 bases from J, the junction kept 9 bases outside the gene matches. Looked up from germline, CDR1 is SGHNT and CDR2 is YYREEE (reference sequence). The CDR3 consists of 16 residues. The CDR3 DNA sequence: TGTGCCAGCAGCCCGGGACTAGCGGGGGGGCAGGTGGCGCAGTATTTT. Amino acids: CASSPGLAGGQVAQYF.

Only one count was recorded for this clone. The V call is TRBV3-1 (or the pseudogene TRBV3-2), the J call TRBJ1-3; D is possibly TRBD1 (5 bases). The CDR3 has 15 amino acids. The germline V gene encodes CDR1 LGHDT and CDR2 YNNKEL (reference sequence). Between the trimmed V and J ends, which lost 3 bases and 2 bases, there was a span of 11 bases. The CDR3 DNA follows: TGTGCCAGCAGCCAGCCGCGGGGACCTGGAAACACCATATATTTT. It yields the protein CASSQPRGPGNTIYF.

CDR3 in amino acids: CASSYSPSGTYEQYF. The DNA for the CDR3 is TGTGCCAGCAGTTACTCGCCGAGCGGAACCTACGAGCAGTACTTC. This chain links TRBV6-5 with TRBJ2-7, with D possibly being TRBD2 (5 bases). This CDR3 region has 15 residues. The germline V and J ends were trimmed by 0 bases and 2 bases, with 11 bases remaining between them. From germline, CDR1 is MNHEY and CDR2 SVGAGI.

The chain is built from TRBV28 and TRBJ1-4, with 7 bases lining up with TRBD1. Germline trimming cut 6 bases from V and 3 bases from J; bases unmatched to any gene: 7. The CDR3 length is 15 residues. Germline values: CDR1 MDHEN, CDR2 SYDVKM. CDR3: CASRRPGTANEKLFF. The CDR3 DNA follows: TGTGCCAGCAGGCGCCCGGGGACAGCTAATGAAAAACTGTTTTTT.

This clone has a handful of counts. The V gene is TRBV18, the J gene TRBJ1-2, with 11 positions matching TRBD1. Losses at the gene ends were 3 bases for V and 4 bases for J; bases not matched to a gene: 7. The germline CDR1 and CDR2 sequences are KGHSH and LQKENI. The length of the CDR3 is 16 residues. CDR3 sequence: CASSPDGQGAVYGYTF. The CDR3 nucleotides read TGTGCCAGCTCACCGGACGGACAGGGGGCGGTCTATGGCTACACCTTC.

The rearrangement links TRBV5-1 to TRBJ2-1; TRBD2 aligns across 10 bases. The germline gives CDR1 SGHRS, CDR2 YFSETQ. The CDR3 covers 15 residues. Trimming removed 1 base from V and 5 bases from J; junction bases left unmatched: 3. The CDR3 region is CASSLPSGSNNEQFF. CDR3 in DNA: TGCGCCAGCAGCTTGCCTAGCGGGAGTAACAATGAGCAGTTCTTC.

Here the CDR3 DNA reads TGTGCCAGCAGTGAATCCGGGGGAATTCGCATTCTTTCACCCCTCCACTTT. Its protein is CASSESGGIRILSPLHF. The chain recombines TRBV6-1 with TRBJ1-6; weak D call: TRBD1 (5 bases). The CDR3 contains 17 residues. Germline V gene sequence: CDR1 MNHNS, CDR2 SASEGT. The V gene lost 2 bases and the J gene lost 9 bases, with 20 bases spanning the gap.

J is TRBJ2-5 and V is TRBV6-5; 7 bases match TRBD2. This CDR3 comprises 16 residues. V was clipped by 6 bases and J by 1 base; unmatched bases: 11. Germline CDR1 MNHEY, CDR2 SVGAGI. CDR3 region: CASRYTGTNGQETQYF. CDR3 DNA sequence: TGTGCCAGCAGGTACACCGGGACTAACGGCCAAGAGACCCAGTACTTC.

The chain employs TRBV3-1 (or the pseudogene TRBV3-2) and TRBJ2-1, with 8 nucleotides matching TRBD1. CDR1 is LGHDT, CDR2 YNNKEL, per germline (reference sequence). The CDR3 is 17 amino acids. Losses at the gene ends were 4 bases for V and 0 bases for J; bases not matched to a gene: 8. The CDR3: CASSPWTGSFSYNEQFF. CDR3 DNA sequence: TGTGCCAGCAGCCCGTGGACAGGGTCCTTCTCCTACAATGAGCAGTTCTTC.

The chain is built from TRBV19 and TRBJ2-7, with 8 bases aligning to TRBD2. Unmatched junction bases numbered 12, after V lost 6 bases and J lost 5 bases. Germline values: CDR1 LNHDA, CDR2 SQIVND (reference sequence). The CDR3 is 15 amino acids. In nucleotides, the CDR3 is TGTGCCAGTAGCGAGCCCGGGACTAGAAGTAACGAGCAGTACTTC. Encoded protein: CASSEPGTRSNEQYF.

The V call is TRBV18, the J call TRBJ2-7, with 9 bases matching TRBD2. V was clipped by 3 bases and J by 5 bases; unmatched bases: 11. The germline V gene has CDR1 KGHSH and CDR2 LQKENI. The CDR3 contains 16 residues. CDR3 region: CASSPLRGGRADEQYF. CDR3 in DNA: TGTGCCAGCTCACCGCTCAGGGGCGGGAGGGCCGACGAGCAGTACTTC.

The CDR3 DNA reads TGTGCCAGTAGTACCGGACAGGGGGACTACGAGCAGTACTTC. As protein: CASSTGQGDYEQYF. The chain carries TRBV19 and TRBJ2-7; TRBD1 matches 10 bases. The CDR3 runs 14 residues. Germline V CDR1 and CDR2: LNHDA, SQIVND (reference sequence). V lost 4 bases to trimming and J lost 3 bases; unmatched junction nucleotides: 3.

The V gene is TRBV27, the J gene TRBJ2-5; the match to TRBD2 covers 11 bases. Trimming at V came to 3 bases and at J to 5 bases, leaving 5 bases not matched to a gene. From germline, CDR1 is MNHEY and CDR2 SMNVEV (reference sequence). The CDR3 spans 15 residues. CDR3 in DNA: TGTGCCAGCAGTTTCGTAGCGGGAGGGAGGGAGACCCAGTACTTC. Residues: CASSFVAGGRETQYF.

This CDR3 is CASSERQGNTEAFF. The CDR3 nucleotides read TGCGCCAGCAGCGAAAGACAGGGGAACACTGAAGCTTTCTTT. The rearrangement links TRBV5-1 to TRBJ1-1, with 7 positions matching TRBD1. V dropped 4 bases and J dropped 1; count of bases not matched to a gene: 4. CDR1 and CDR2 (germline): SGHRS, YFSETQ. The CDR3 totals 14 residues. The whole variable domain, filled in from reference TRBV5-1 and TRBJ1-1, reads KAGVTQTPRYLIKTRGQQVTLSCSPISGHRSVSWYQQTPGQGLQFLFEYFSETQRNKGNFPGRFSGRQFSNSRSEMNVSTLELGDSALYLCASSERQGNTEAFFGQGTRLTVV.

V is TRBV30 and J is TRBJ1-1, with D possibly TRBD1 on 5 matching bases. The ends were cut back, 4 bases at V and 4 bases at J, with 19 bases in the middle. This CDR3 is built from 15 residues. The germline gives CDR1 GTSNPN, CDR2 SVGIG (reference sequence). This CDR3 is CAWTSLAGPGTEAFF. Here the CDR3 DNA reads TGTGCCTGGACTTCGCTCGCAGGGCCGGGCACTGAAGCTTTCTTT.

This sequence joins TRBV19 and TRBJ2-1, with 7 bases lining up with TRBD1. The length of the CDR3 is 15 residues. Trimming removed 10 bases from V and 1 base from J; junction bases left unmatched: 10. Germline V CDR1 and CDR2: LNHDA, SQIVND (reference sequence). For the CDR3, the DNA is TGTGCCACCTCACAGGGGACATCTTCCTACAATGAGCAGTTCTTC. Residues: CATSQGTSSYNEQFF.

This clone appeared once. The rearrangement uses TRBV4-1 and TRBJ2-5, with 7 bases aligning to TRBD1. The junction had 8 bases not matched to a gene; V was cut back by 3 bases and J by 1 base. The CDR3 spans 16 residues. Germline V CDR1 and CDR2: MGHRA, YSYEKL. The CDR3 coding sequence is TGCGCCAGCAGCCAGGTTCCGGGACAGACCCAAGAGACCCAGTACTTC. Amino acids: CASSQVPGQTQETQYF.

This chain uses TRBV24-1 with TRBJ2-7, with D perhaps matching TRBD1 (6 bases). Germline V gene data show CDR1 as KGHDR and CDR2 as SFDVKD. The CDR3 loop spans 15 amino acids. V was trimmed by 4 bases and J by 7 bases, leaving 19 bases between them. The CDR3 nucleotides are TGTGCCACCAGTGACTCTGCACGGCCGAGGGGGGAGCAGTACTTC. Protein: CATSDSARPRGEQYF.

The chain couples TRBV18 to TRBJ1-6; perhaps TRBD1 as D (5 bases). V gave up 3 bases and J gave up 7 bases, with 10 bases separating them. Germline V gene lookup returns CDR1 KGHSH and CDR2 LQKENI. CDR3 size: 14 residues. CDR3 nucleotide sequence: TGTGCCAGCTCACCCCAGGGAAGGAATTCACCCCTCCACTTT. Translation: CASSPQGRNSPLHF.